What follows describes a single T cell receptor (beta chain). V dropped 6 bases and J dropped 7; count of bases not matched to a gene: 9. Germline V gene lookup returns CDR1 SQVTM and CDR2 ANQGSEA. There are 14 residues in the CDR3. This specimen comes from a study of cytotoxic CD8 clonotypes in ibrutinib-treated CLL. The targeted sequencing depth was 1 in 200,000 to 1 in 1 million T cells. Produced via immunoSEQ multiplex PCR; TCRdb's table is partial and in-frame only. The sample lists fewer than 400,000 clones; about 64% were seen once. The rearrangement joins TRBV29-1 to TRBJ2-2, with 9 bases matching TRBD1. The source of this sequence is a human donor with chronic lymphocytic leukemia. The source was PBMCs, collected after 36 months of ibrutinib treatment. The CDR3 bases are TGCAGCGTACCGGGACAGGGCGGAGACGGGGAGCTGTTTTTT. Its protein product is CSVPGQGGDGELFF.